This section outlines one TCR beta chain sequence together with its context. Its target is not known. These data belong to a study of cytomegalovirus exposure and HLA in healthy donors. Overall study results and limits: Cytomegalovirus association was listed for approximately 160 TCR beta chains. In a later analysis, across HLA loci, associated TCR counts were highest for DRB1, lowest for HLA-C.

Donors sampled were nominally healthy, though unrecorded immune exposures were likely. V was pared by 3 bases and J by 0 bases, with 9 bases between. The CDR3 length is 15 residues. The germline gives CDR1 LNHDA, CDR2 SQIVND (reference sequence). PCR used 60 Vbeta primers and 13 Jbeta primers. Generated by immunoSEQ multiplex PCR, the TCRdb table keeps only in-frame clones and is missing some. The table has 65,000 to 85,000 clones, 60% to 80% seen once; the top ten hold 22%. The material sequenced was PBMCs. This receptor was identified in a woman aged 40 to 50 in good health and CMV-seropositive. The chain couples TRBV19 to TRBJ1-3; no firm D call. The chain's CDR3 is CASSIGSFSGNTIYF. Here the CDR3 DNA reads TGTGCCAGTAGTATCGGGTCCTTCTCTGGAAACACCATATATTTT.